Below are 3 T cell receptor beta chains sequenced from a single sample in a study of post-analysis software for immune sequencing data. The antigens of these receptors remain unknown. TCR beta libraries were prepared from cDNA with unique molecular identifiers. MiXCR, applied by TCRdb to the PCR reads, yields one record per CDR3 protein. The data show fewer than 600,000 distinct CDR3 sequences, 45% seen once. Points from the study as a whole: There were five TRBV segments more frequent in patients than controls, and TRBV5-6, TRBV5-1 and TRBV20-1 were among them.

Specimen: blood. The receptors come from a girl aged 10-17 years with multiple sclerosis.

The rearrangement uses TRBV5-1 and TRBJ1-1, with TRBD1 as a possible D gene (5 bases). The germline CDR1 and CDR2 sequences are SGHRS and YFSETQ. V lost 4 bases and J lost 4, with 17 bases in between. The CDR3 totals 15 residues. The CDR3 here is CASSRTTGGGTEAFF. The CDR3 DNA follows: TGCGCCAGCAGCCGGACCACCGGGGGGGGCACTGAAGCTTTCTTT.

V is TRBV10-3 and J is TRBJ1-5; weak D call: TRBD1 (6 bases). With 10 bases removed from V and 3 bases from J, the gap between germline ends came to 22 bases. Germline CDR1 ENHRY, CDR2 SYGVKD. The CDR3 contains 16 residues. This CDR3 is CATSTLSDSINQPQHF. In nucleotides, the CDR3 is TGTGCCACCTCCACGCTCTCGGACAGCATCAATCAGCCCCAGCATTTT.

This clonotype was observed once. The rearrangement uses TRBV29-1 and TRBJ2-6, with D possibly TRBD1 on 5 matching bases. Trimming removed 7 bases at V and 18 bases at J, with 34 bases between. Germline V gives CDR1 SQVTM, CDR2 ANQGSEA. The CDR3 has 16 amino acids. The CDR3 sequence: CSAEEASLAGANFPTF. DNA of the CDR3: TGCAGCGCCGAGGAAGCCAGTTTGGCTGGGGCCAACTTCCCGACTTTC.